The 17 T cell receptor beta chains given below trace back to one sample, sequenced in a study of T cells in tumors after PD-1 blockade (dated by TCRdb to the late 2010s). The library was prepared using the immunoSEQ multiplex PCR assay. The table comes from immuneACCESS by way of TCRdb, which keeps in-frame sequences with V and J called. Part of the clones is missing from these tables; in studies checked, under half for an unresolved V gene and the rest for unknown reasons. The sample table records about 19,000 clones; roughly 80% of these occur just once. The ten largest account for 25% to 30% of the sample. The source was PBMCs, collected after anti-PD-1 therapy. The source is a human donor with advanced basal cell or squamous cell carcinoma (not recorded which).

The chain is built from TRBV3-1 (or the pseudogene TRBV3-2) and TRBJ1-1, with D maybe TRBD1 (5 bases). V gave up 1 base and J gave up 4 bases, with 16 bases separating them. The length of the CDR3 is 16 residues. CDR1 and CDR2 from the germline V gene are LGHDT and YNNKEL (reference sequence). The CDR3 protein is CASSQGISWGGTEAFF. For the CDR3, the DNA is TGTGCCAGCAGCCAAGGGATTAGTTGGGGGGGCACTGAAGCTTTCTTT.

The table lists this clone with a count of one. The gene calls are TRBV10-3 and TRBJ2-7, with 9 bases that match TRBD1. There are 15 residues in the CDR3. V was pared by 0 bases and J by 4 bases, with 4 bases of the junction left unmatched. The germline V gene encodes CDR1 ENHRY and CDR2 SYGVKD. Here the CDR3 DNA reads TGTGCCATCAGTGAGTCAGGGACAGGGATTTACGAGCAGTACTTC. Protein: CAISESGTGIYEQYF.

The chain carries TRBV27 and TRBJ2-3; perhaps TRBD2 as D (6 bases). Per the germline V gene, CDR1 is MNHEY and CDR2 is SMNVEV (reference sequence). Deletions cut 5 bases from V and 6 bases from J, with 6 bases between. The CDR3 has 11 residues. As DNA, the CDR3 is TGTGCCAGCAGTCGGGGGGATACGCAGTATTTT. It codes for CASSRGDTQYF.

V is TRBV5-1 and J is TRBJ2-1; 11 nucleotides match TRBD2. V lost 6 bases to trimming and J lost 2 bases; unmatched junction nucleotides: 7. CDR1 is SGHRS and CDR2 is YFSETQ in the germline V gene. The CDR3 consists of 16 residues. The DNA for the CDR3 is TGCGCCAGCAAGAGCCAGGGACTAGCGGCCTACAATGAGCAGTTCTTC. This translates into CASKSQGLAAYNEQFF.

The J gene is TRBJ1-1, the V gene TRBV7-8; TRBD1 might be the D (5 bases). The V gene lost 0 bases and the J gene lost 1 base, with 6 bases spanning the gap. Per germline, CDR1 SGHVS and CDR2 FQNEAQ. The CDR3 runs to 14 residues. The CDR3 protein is CASSLARGNTEAFF. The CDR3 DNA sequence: TGTGCCAGCAGCTTAGCTAGGGGGAACACTGAAGCTTTCTTT.

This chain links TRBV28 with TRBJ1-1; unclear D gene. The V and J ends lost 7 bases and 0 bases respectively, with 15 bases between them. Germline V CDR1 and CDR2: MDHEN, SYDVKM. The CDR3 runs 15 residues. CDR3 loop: CASTPMGTLNTEAFF. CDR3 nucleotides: TGTGCCAGCACCCCAATGGGTACCCTGAACACTGAAGCTTTCTTT.

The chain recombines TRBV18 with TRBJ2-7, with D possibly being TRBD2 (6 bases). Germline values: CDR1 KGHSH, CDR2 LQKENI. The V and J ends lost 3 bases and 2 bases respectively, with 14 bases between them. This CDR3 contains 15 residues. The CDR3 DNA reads TGTGCCAGCTCACCCGCCCGGGGGTCCCCCTACGAGCAGTACTTC. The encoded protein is CASSPARGSPYEQYF.

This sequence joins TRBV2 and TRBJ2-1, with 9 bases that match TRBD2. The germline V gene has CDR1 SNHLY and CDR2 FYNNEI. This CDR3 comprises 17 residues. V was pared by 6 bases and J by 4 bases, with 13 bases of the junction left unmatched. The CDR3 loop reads CASSPAGGEARYNEQFF. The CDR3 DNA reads TGTGCCAGCAGCCCGGCGGGGGGGGAGGCGCGGTACAATGAGCAGTTCTTC.

This CDR3 reads CASSLEAGGARGMKTQYF. The DNA of the CDR3 is TGTGCCAGCAGCTTGGAGGCGGGGGGAGCCCGGGGAATGAAGACCCAGTACTTC. The rearrangement joins TRBV11-2 to TRBJ2-5; TRBD2 aligns across 8 bases. The CDR3 contains 18 residues. CDR1 and CDR2 (germline): SGHAT, FQNNGV. The junction had 18 bases not matched to a gene; V was cut back by 3 bases and J by 6 bases.

The DNA for the CDR3 is TGTGCCAGCAGGGGCCTGCCCTTAGCTAACTATGGCTACACCTTC. Amino acids: CASRGLPLANYGYTF. The chain has TRBV6-5 and TRBJ1-2, with no clear D. Trimming stripped 6 bases from V and 0 bases from J, with 14 bases between. Germline V gene sequence: CDR1 MNHEY, CDR2 SVGAGI. The CDR3 covers 15 residues.

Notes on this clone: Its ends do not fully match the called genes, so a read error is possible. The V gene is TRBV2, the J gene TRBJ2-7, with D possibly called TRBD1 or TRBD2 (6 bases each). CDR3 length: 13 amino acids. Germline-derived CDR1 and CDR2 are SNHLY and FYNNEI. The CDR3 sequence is CASREGGSYEQYF. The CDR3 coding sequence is TGTGCCAGCAGGGAAGGGGGGAGCTACGAGCAGTACTTC.

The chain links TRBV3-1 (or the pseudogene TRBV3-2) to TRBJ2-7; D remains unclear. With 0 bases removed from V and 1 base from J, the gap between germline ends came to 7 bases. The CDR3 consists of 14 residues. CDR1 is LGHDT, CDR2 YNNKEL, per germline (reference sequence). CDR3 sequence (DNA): TGTGCCAGCAGCCAAGACTGGCAGTCCTACGAGCAGTACTTC. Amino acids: CASSQDWQSYEQYF.

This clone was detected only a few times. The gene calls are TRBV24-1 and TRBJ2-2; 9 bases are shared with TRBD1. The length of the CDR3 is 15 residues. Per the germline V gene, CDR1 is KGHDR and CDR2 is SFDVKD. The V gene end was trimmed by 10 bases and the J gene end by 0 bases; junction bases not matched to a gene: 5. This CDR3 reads CATRGQGSNTGELFF. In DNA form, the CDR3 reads TGTGCCACTAGGGGACAGGGCTCGAACACCGGGGAGCTGTTTTTT.

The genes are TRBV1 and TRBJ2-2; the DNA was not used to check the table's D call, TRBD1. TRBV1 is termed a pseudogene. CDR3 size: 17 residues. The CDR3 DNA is TGCACCAGCAGCCAGATCGCCCCGGGACATTTCACCGGGGAGCTGTTTTTT. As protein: CTSSQIAPGHFTGELFF.

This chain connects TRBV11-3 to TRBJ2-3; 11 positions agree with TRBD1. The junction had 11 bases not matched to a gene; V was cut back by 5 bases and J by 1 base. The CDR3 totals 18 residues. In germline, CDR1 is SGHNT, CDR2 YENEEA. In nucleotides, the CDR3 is TGTGCCAGCAGCCTACCGAGGGGGGGACAGGGGGGCACAGATACGCAGTATTTT. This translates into CASSLPRGGQGGTDTQYF.

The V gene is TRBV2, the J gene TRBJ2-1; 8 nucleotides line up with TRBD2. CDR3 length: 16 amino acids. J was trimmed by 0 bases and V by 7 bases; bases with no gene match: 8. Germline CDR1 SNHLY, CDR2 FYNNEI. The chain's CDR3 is CASTLLAGFSYNEQFF. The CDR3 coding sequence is TGTGCCAGCACTCTTTTAGCGGGGTTCTCCTACAATGAGCAGTTCTTC.

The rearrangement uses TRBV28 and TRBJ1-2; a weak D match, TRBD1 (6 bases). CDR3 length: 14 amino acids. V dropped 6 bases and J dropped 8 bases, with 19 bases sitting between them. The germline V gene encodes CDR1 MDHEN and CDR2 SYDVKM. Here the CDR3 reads CASRETTGLGGYTF. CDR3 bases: TGTGCCAGCAGGGAGACTACAGGGCTTGGCGGCTACACCTTC.